This paragraph covers one T cell receptor beta chain sequence. V dropped 5 bases and J dropped 7 bases, with 14 bases sitting between them. The CDR3 contains 14 residues. The germline CDR1 and CDR2 sequences are LNHNV and YYDKDF (reference sequence). This record belongs to a study of cytomegalovirus exposure and HLA in healthy donors. 60 Vbeta and 13 Jbeta primers were used in PCR. The data were produced by immunoSEQ multiplex PCR, yet TCRdb's version contains in-frame clones alone and is incomplete. The sample records about 110,000 clones, nearly 70% being singletons. The sample was PBMCs. The chain has TRBV15 and TRBJ1-4; no definite D call. This TCR was sampled from a woman aged 70 to 79 in good health and CMV-seropositive. CDR3 amino acids: CATSGGLGSEKLFF. CDR3 DNA sequence: TGTGCCACCAGCGGAGGATTGGGGAGTGAAAAACTGTTTTTT.